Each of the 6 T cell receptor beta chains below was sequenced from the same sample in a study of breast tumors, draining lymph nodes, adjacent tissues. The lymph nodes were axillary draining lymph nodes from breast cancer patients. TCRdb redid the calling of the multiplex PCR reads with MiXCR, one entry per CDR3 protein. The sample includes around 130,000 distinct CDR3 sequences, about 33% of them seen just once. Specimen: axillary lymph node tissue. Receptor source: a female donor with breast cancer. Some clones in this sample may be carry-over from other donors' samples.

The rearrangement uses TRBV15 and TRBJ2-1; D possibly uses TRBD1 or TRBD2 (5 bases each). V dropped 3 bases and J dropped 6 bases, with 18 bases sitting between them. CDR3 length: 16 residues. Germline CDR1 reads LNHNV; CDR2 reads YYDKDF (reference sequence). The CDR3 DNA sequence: TGTGCCACCAGCAGCTTGGGACCAGCCGAGGGCAATGAGCAGTTCTTC. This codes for CATSSLGPAEGNEQFF.

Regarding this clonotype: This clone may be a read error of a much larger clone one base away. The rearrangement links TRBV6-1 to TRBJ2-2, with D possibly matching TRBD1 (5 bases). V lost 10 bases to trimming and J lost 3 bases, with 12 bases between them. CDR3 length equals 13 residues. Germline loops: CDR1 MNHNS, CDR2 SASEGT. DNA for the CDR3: TGTGCCATCAGAAAGACAGACACCGGGGAGCTGTTTTTT. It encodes CAIRKTDTGELFF.

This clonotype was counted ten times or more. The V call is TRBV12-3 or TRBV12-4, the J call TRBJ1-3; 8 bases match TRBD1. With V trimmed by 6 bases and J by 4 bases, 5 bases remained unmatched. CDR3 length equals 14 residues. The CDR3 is CASSPQGGGNTIYF. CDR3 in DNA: TGTGCCAGCAGCCCACAGGGGGGCGGAAACACCATATATTTT.

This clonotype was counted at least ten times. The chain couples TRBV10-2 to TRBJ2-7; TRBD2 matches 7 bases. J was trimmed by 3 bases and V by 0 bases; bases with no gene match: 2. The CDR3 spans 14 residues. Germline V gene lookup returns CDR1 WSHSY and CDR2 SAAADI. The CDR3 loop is CASSESWGGYEQYV. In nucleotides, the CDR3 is TGCGCCAGCAGTGAGTCTTGGGGGGGCTACGAGCAGTACGTC.

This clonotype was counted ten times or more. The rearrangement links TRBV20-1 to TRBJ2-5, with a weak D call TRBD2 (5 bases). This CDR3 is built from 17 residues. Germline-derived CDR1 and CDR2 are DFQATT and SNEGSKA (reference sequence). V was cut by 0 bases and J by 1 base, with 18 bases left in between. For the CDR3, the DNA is TGCAGTGCTAGAGATCCAATCAGCGGCACGTTCCAAGAGACCCAGTACTTC. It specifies CSARDPISGTFQETQYF.

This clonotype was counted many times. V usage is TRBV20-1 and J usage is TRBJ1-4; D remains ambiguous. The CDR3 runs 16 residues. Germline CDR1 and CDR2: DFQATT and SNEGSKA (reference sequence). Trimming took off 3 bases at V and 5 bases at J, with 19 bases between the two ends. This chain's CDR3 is CSASLAAWGANEKLFF. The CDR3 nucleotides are TGCAGTGCTAGTCTCGCAGCTTGGGGTGCAAATGAAAAACTGTTTTTT.